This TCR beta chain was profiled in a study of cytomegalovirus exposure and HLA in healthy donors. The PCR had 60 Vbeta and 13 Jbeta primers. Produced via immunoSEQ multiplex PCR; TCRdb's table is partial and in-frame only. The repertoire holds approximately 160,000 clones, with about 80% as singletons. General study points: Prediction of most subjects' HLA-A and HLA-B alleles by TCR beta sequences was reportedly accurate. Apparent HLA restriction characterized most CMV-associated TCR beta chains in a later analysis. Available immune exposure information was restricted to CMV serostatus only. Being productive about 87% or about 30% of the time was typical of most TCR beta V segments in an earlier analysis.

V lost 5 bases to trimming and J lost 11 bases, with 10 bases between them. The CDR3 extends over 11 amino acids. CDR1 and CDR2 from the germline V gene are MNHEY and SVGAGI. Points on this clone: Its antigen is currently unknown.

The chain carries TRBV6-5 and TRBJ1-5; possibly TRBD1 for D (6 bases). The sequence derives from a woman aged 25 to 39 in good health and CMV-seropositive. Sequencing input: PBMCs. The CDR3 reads CASSEGQSQHF. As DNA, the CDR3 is TGTGCCAGCAGTGAAGGACAGTCCCAGCATTTT.